The table lists the clone carrying this T cell receptor beta chain with a few counts. This sample was included in a study of T-cell reconstitution after alpha-beta-depleted transplantation in children. This CDR3 is built from 14 residues. V lost 4 bases, J lost 2 bases, and 10 bases lay in between. Germline-derived CDR1 and CDR2 are SGHRS and YFSETQ. Construction of the TCRbeta library involved unique molecular identifiers. Via MiXCR, TCRdb re-called the PCR reads, giving one row per CDR3 protein. The sample lists 260,000 or so distinct CDR3 sequences; approximately 12% were seen once. The sequencing used PBMCs from the stem cell graft donor, collected from the stem cell graft. The source is a human donor who donated a stem cell graft to a child with acute lymphoblastic leukemia. This chain joins TRBV5-1 and TRBJ1-5; tentatively, D is TRBD1 (5 bases). The CDR3 region is CASSPGARNQPQHF. The CDR3 DNA sequence: TGCGCCAGCAGCCCCGGGGCCCGCAATCAGCCCCAGCATTTT.